This TCR beta chain originates from a study of T cell responses to AZD1222 COVID-19 vaccine. CDR3 size: 15 residues. The germline CDR1 and CDR2 sequences are SGHTA and FQGTGA. The trim removed 5 bases at V and 1 base at J, leaving 1 base unmatched. This clone came up once. Its antigen is still unknown. Findings of the study overall: There were vaccine-associated CD4 TCRs across spike, dominant at 160-218 and 743-854.

The repertoire was sequenced with immunoSEQ multiplex PCR; TCRdb's copy has only in-frame clones and lacks some. The sample has some 150,000 clones; 80% to 95% are singletons. This clonotype originated in an adult in good health. Sequencing was performed on peripheral blood, taken on day 0 of MenACWY control vaccination. The chain recombines TRBV7-3 with TRBJ2-2; TRBD2 matches at 10 bases. CDR3 region: CASSASGRNTGELFF. The CDR3 region has the DNA TGTGCCAGCAGCGCTAGCGGGAGGAACACCGGGGAGCTGTTTTTT.